This TCR beta chain was profiled in a study of CD8 T cells in Susac syndrome. Reverse transcription of roughly 0.5 to 1 ug RNA was carried out with random hexamers. With immunoSEQ multiplex PCR, TCR beta CDR3 was amplified across 54 Vbeta and 13 Jbeta. Each CDR3 protein is one row after TCRdb ran MiXCR on the immunoSEQ multiplex PCR reads. The repertoire holds around 270,000 distinct CDR3 sequences, approximately 89% seen once, with 0.18% in the top ten. Negative isolation yielded the CD8+ and CD4+ T cells, while FACS enriched the TEMRA cells. V was clipped by 3 bases and J by 1 base, with 11 bases between them. Germline CDR1 SGHDT, CDR2 YYEEEE. The CDR3 covers 14 residues.

The source material was CD8+ T cells from PBMCs. The gene calls are TRBV5-6 and TRBJ2-7; D possibly corresponds to TRBD2 (5 bases). The receptor was derived from a human donor with multiple sclerosis. The CDR3 region has the DNA TGTGCCAGCAGCTCCTTCGGGGTGTCCTACGAGCAGTACTTC. Amino acids: CASSSFGVSYEQYF.